The sequence of this T cell receptor (beta chain) was determined in a study of shared clonotypes between healthy human individuals. All the donors were Caucasian adults who lived in Nashville, Tennessee. Repertoires were generated with immunoSEQ multiplex PCR, while TCRdb's copy carries only in-frame clones and drops some. The sample shows 2 million to 2.5 million clones, 85% to 95% of them seen only once. The specimen was naive CD4+ T cells from PBMCs. Subset noted: CD45RA+ positively selected. The TCR originated in a man aged 18-30 years in good health. Some clones in this sample may be carry-over from other donors' samples.

The CDR3: CASSFLTSGANVLTF. CDR3 DNA sequence: TGTGCCAGCAGCTTTCTAACCTCTGGGGCCAACGTCCTGACTTTC. The chain recombines TRBV5-5 with TRBJ2-6, with D hard to call. Germline V gives CDR1 SGHKS, CDR2 YYEKEE (reference sequence). V lost 2 bases to trimming and J lost 0 bases, with 6 bases between them. The CDR3 is 15 residues long.